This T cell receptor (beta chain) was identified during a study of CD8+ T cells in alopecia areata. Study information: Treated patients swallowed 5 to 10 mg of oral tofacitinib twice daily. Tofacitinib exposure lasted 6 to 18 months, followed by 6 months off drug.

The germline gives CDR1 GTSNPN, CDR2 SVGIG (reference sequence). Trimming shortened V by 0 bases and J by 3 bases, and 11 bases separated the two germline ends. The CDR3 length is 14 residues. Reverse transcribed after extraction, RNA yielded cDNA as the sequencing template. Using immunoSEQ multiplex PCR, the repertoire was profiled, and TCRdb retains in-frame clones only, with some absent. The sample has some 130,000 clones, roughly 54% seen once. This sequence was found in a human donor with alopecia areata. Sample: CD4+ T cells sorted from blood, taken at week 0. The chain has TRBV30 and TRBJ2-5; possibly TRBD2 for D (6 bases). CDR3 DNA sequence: TGTGCCTGGAGTGTACGTTCGGGGGAAGAGACCCAGTACTTC. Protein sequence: CAWSVRSGEETQYF. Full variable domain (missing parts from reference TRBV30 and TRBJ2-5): SQTIHQWPATLVQPVGSPLSLECTVEGTSNPNLYWYRQAAGRGLQLLFYSVGIGQISSEVPQNLSASRPQDRQFILSSKKLLLSDSGFYLCAWSVRSGEETQYFGPGTRLLVL.